The sequence of this TCR beta chain was determined in a study of blood T cell repertoires in COVID-19. CDR1 and CDR2 from the germline V gene are LNHDA and SQIVND (reference sequence). The CDR3 is made up of 14 amino acids. Trimming removed 1 base from V and 2 bases from J, with 7 bases in between. Assay: immunoSEQ multiplex PCR; the TCRdb copy retains only in-frame clones and omits some. The sample records 230,000 or so clones, roughly 90% being singletons. This receptor was obtained from a woman in her sixties with COVID-19, enrolled during active disease. Specimen: peripheral blood. The rearrangement links TRBV19 to TRBJ2-3, with D possibly matching TRBD1 (5 bases). CDR3 sequence reads: CASSIGQLTDTQYF. The CDR3 nucleotides read TGTGCCAGTAGTATAGGACAGCTCACAGATACGCAGTATTTT.